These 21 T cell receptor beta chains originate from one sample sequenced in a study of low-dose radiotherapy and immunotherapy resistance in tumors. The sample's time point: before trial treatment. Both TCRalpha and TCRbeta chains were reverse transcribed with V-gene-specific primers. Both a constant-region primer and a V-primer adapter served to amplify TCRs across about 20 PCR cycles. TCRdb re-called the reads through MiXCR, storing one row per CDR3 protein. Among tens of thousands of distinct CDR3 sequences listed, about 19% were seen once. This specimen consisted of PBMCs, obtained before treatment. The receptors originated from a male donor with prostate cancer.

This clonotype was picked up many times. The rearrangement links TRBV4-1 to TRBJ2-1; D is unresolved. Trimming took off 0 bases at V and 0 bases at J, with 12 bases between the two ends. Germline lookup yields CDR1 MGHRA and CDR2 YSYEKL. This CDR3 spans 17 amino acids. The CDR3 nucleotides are TGCGCCAGCAGCCAAGAAGGTTTGCACTCCTCCTACAATGAGCAGTTCTTC. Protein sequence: CASSQEGLHSSYNEQFF.

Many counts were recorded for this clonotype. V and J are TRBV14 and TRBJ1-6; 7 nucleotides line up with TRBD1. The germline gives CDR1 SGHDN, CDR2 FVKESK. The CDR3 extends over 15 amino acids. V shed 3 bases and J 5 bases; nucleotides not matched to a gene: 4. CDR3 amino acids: CASSHYTGDNSPLHF. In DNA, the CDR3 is TGTGCCAGCAGCCATTATACAGGGGATAATTCACCCCTCCACTTT.

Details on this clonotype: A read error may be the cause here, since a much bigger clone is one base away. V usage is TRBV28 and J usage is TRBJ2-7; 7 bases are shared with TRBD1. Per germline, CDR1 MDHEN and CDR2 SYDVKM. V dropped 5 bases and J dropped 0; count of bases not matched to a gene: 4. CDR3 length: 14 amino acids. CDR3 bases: TGTGCCAGCAGTGCGGACAGGAGCTCCTACGAGCAGTACTTC. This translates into CASSADRSSYEQYF.

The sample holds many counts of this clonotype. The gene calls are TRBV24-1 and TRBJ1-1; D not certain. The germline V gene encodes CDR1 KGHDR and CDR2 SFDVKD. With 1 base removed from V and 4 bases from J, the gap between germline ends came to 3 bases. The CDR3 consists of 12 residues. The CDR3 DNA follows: TGTGCCACCAGTGATTTATCCACTGAAGCTTTCTTT. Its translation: CATSDLSTEAFF.

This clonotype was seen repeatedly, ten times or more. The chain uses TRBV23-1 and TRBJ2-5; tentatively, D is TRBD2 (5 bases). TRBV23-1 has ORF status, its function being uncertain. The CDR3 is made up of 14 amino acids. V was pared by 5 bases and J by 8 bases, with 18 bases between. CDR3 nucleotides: TGCGCCAGCAGTTCTATGCGAAAGGACTTTACCCAGTACTTC. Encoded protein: CASSSMRKDFTQYF.

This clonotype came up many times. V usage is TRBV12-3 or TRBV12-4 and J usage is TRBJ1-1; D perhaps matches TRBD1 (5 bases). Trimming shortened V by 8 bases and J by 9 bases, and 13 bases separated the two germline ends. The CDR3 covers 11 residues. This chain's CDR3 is CASGDLRKAFF. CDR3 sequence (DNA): TGTGCCAGCGGGGACCTTAGGAAAGCTTTCTTT.

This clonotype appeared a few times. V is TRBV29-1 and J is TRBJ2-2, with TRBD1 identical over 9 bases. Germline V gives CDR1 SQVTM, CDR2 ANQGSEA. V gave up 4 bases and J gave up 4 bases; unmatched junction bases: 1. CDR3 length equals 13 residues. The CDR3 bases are TGCAGCGTTGTGACAGGGGGCACCGGGGAGCTGTTTTTT. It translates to CSVVTGGTGELFF.

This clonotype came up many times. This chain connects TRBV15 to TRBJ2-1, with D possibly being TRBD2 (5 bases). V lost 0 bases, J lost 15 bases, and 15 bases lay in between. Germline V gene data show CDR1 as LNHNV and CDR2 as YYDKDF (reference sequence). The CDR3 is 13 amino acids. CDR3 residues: CATSRDPSGSPFF. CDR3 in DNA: TGTGCCACCAGCAGAGATCCGAGCGGCTCCCCGTTCTTC.

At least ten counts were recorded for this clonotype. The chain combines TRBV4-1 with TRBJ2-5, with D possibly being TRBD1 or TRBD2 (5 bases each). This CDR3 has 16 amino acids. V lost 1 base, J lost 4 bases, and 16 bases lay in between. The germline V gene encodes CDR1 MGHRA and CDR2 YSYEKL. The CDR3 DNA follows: TGCGCCAGCAGCCAAGGGGTGCAGGGCGCGGGAGAGACCCAGTACTTC. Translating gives CASSQGVQGAGETQYF.

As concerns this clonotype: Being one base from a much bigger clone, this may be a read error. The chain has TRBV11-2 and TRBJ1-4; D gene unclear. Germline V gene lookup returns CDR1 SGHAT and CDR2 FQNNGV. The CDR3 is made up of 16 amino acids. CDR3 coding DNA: TGCGCCAGCAGCCAAGTATTTCCAATGGAGGGTAAAAAACTGTTTTTT. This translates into CASSQVFPMEGKKLFF.

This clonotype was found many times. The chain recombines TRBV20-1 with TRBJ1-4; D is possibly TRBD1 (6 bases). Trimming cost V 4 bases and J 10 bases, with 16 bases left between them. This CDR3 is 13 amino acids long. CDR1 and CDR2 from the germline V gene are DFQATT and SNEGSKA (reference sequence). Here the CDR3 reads CSATGGSRGKLFF. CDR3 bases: TGCAGTGCTACCGGGGGCAGTAGGGGAAAACTGTTTTTT.

Written as DNA, the CDR3 is TGTGCCAGCAGTTTAGGGACTAGCGGGAGATGGGAGACCCAGTACTTC. Translated: CASSLGTSGRWETQYF. The chain links TRBV28 to TRBJ2-5; the match to TRBD2 covers 14 bases. CDR1 is MDHEN and CDR2 is SYDVKM in the germline V gene. This CDR3 is built from 16 residues. V was clipped by 2 bases and J by 5 bases; unmatched bases: 4.

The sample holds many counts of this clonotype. The CDR3 loop reads CASSTERGGLAKNIQYF. The CDR3 DNA sequence: TGTGCCAGCAGCACAGAACGCGGGGGATTAGCCAAAAACATTCAGTACTTC. This chain joins TRBV13 and TRBJ2-4; 7 bases align to TRBD2. Germline V gene data show CDR1 as PRHDT and CDR2 as FYEKMQ (reference sequence). CDR3 length: 17 amino acids. V shed 5 bases, J shed 0 bases, and the junction held 10 bases outside the gene matches.

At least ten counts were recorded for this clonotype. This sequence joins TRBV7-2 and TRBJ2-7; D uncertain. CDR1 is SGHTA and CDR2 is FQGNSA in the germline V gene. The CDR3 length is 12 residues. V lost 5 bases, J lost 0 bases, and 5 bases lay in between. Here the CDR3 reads CASSKSSYEQYF. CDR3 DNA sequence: TGTGCCAGCAGCAAGAGCTCCTACGAGCAGTACTTC. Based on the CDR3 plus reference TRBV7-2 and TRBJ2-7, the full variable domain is GAGVSQSPSNKVTEKGKDVELRCDPISGHTALYWYRQSLGQGLEFLIYFQGNSAPDKSGLPSDRFSAERTGGSVSTLTIQRTQQEDSAVYLCASSKSSYEQYFGPGTRLTVT.

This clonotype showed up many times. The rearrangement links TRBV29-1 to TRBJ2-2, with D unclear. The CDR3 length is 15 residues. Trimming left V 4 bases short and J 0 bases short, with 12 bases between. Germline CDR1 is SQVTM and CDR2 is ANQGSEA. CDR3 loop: CSVVTAATNTGELFF. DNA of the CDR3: TGCAGCGTTGTCACGGCAGCGACGAACACCGGGGAGCTGTTTTTT.

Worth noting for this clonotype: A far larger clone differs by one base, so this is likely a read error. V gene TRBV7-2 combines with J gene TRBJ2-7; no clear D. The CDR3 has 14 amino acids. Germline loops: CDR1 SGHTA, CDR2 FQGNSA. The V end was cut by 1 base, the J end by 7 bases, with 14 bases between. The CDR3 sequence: CASSLESRSNEQYF. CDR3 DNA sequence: TGTGCCAGCAGCTTAGAGTCCCGCAGCAATGAGCAGTACTTC.

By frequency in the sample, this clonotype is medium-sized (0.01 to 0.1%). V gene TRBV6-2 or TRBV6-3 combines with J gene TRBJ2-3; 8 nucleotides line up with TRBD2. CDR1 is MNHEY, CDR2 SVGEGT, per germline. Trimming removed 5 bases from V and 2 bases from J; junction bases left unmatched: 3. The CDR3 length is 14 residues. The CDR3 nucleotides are TGTGCCAGCAGTACGCGGGAGGTCACAGATACGCAGTATTTT. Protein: CASSTREVTDTQYF.

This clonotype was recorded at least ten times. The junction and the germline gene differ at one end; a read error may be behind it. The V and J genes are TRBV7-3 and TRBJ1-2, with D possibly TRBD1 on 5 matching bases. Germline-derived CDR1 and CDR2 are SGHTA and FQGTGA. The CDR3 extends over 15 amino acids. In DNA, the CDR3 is TGTGCCAGCAGCATAACGGGGGATTCCTCGGAAGGCTACACCTTC. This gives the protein CASSITGDSSEGYTF. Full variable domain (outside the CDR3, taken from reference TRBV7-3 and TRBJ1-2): GAGVSQTPSNKVTEKGKYVELRCDPISGHTALYWYRQSLGQGPEFLIYFQGTGAADDSGLPNDRFFAVRPEGSVSTLKIQRTERGDSAVYLCASSITGDSSEGYTFGSGTRLTVV.

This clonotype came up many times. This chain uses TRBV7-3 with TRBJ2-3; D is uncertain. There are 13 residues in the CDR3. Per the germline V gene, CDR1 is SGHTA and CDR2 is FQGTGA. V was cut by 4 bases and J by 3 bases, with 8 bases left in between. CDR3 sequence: CASSSRPTDTQYF. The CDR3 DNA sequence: TGTGCCAGCAGCTCCAGACCTACAGATACGCAGTATTTT.

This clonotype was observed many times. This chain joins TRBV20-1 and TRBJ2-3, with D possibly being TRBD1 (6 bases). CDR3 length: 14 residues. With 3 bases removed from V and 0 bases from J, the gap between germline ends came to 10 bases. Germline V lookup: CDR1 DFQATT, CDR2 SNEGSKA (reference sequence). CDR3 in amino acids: CSARWQGSTDTQYF. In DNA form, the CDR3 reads TGCAGTGCTAGGTGGCAGGGGAGCACAGATACGCAGTATTTT.

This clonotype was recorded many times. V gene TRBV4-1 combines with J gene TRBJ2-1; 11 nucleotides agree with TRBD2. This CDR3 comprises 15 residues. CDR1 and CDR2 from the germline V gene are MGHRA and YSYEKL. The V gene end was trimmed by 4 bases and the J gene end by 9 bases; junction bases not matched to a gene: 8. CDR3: CASSPTSGGGAEQFF. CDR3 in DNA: TGCGCCAGCAGCCCAACTAGCGGGGGTGGGGCTGAGCAGTTCTTC.